These 20 T cell receptor beta chains were sequenced from one sample in a study of CD8 T cell repertoires and HIV-1 epitope variants. Clones were sequenced by immunoSEQ multiplex PCR, and TCRdb holds only the in-frame ones, with some missing. The sample holds 5,300 or so clones, 64% seen once. These TCRs' antigens remain unknown. The sequencing sample was made of cultured CD8+ T cells derived from PBMCs. The receptor set was obtained from a male donor with HIV.

This sequence joins TRBV5-1 and TRBJ2-7; tentative D call: TRBD2 (5 bases). Germline-derived CDR1 and CDR2 are SGHRS and YFSETQ. The length of the CDR3 is 14 residues. The germline V and J ends were trimmed by 0 bases and 0 bases, with 7 bases remaining between them. In nucleotides, the CDR3 is TGCGCCAGCAGCTTGGAGCGGATCTCCTACGAGCAGTACTTC. It specifies CASSLERISYEQYF.

The V and J genes are TRBV28 and TRBJ1-1; TRBD1 might be the D (5 bases). The V and J ends lost 1 base and 6 bases respectively, with 9 bases between them. The CDR3 is made up of 13 amino acids. Germline V gene data show CDR1 as MDHEN and CDR2 as SYDVKM. CDR3 nucleotides: TGTGCCAGCAGTTTATTACAGGCCGCTGAAGCTTTCTTT. Its translation: CASSLLQAAEAFF.

The rearrangement links TRBV18 to TRBJ2-1; D is perhaps TRBD2 (6 bases). The germline V and J ends were trimmed by 2 bases and 3 bases, with 14 bases remaining between them. The CDR3 is 16 residues long. Germline-derived CDR1 and CDR2 are KGHSH and LQKENI. CDR3 nucleotides: TGTGCCAGCTCACCAGGTGGCGGGGTGAACTACAATGAGCAGTTCTTC. This gives the protein CASSPGGGVNYNEQFF.

This chain connects TRBV15 to TRBJ1-4; no clear D. This CDR3 is built from 15 residues. The germline V gene encodes CDR1 LNHNV and CDR2 YYDKDF (reference sequence). Deletions cut 3 bases from V and 5 bases from J, with 13 bases between. This chain's CDR3 is CATSRPSRRNEKLFF. The CDR3 region has the DNA TGTGCCACCAGCAGGCCCTCGCGTCGGAATGAAAAACTGTTTTTT. The whole variable domain, filled in from reference TRBV15 and TRBJ1-4, reads DAMVIQNPRYQVTQFGKPVTLSCSQTLNHNVMYWYQQKSSQAPKLLFHYYDKDFNNEADTPDNFQSRRPNTSFCFLDIRSPGLGDTAMYLCATSRPSRRNEKLFFGSGTQLSVL.

This clone was picked up a small number of times. The chain carries TRBV6-5 and TRBJ2-1; D possibly corresponds to TRBD1 (7 bases). The CDR3 has 14 residues. CDR1 is MNHEY and CDR2 is SVGAGI in the germline V gene. Trimming removed 7 bases at V and 6 bases at J, with 16 bases between. Here the CDR3 DNA reads TGTGCCAGCACCGACAGGGAGGTCGGCAATGAGCAGTTCTTC. This encodes CASTDREVGNEQFF.

V gene TRBV27 combines with J gene TRBJ2-1; 9 nucleotides agree with TRBD2. J lost 7 bases, V lost 5 bases, and 6 bases had no gene match. CDR3 length: 14 residues. CDR1 is MNHEY and CDR2 is SMNVEV in the germline V gene (reference sequence). This CDR3 is CASSLQAGGNEQFF. For the CDR3, the DNA is TGTGCCAGCAGTCTTCAGGCGGGGGGGAATGAGCAGTTCTTC.

This clone was seen a few times. This sequence joins TRBV19 and TRBJ1-5; 10 nucleotides line up with TRBD1. From germline, CDR1 is LNHDA and CDR2 SQIVND (reference sequence). The J segment lost 6 bases and the V segment lost 3 bases, leaving 5 bases of the junction unmatched. The CDR3 loop spans 15 amino acids. CDR3 DNA sequence: TGTGCCAGTAGTATTGGGACAGGGGTACGTCAGCCCCAGCATTTT. Protein: CASSIGTGVRQPQHF. Based on the CDR3 plus reference TRBV19 and TRBJ1-5, the full variable domain is DGGITQSPKYLFRKEGQNVTLSCEQNLNHDAMYWYRQDPGQGLRLIYYSQIVNDFQKGDIAEGYSVSREKKESFPLTVTSAQKNPTAFYLCASSIGTGVRQPQHFGDGTRLSIL.

The rearrangement uses TRBV29-1 and TRBJ2-5; 10 positions match TRBD2. The CDR3 has 14 residues. The trim removed 4 bases at V and 5 bases at J, leaving 7 bases unmatched. Germline V CDR1 and CDR2: SQVTM, ANQGSEA. In nucleotides, the CDR3 is TGCAGCGTTGTGCCAGCGGGAGGGAGGGAGACCCAGTACTTC. This sequence encodes CSVVPAGGRETQYF. Based on the CDR3 plus reference TRBV29-1 and TRBJ2-5, the full variable domain is SAVISQKPSRDICQRGTSLTIQCQVDSQVTMMFWYRQQPGQSLTLIATANQGSEATYESGFVIDKFPISRPNLTFSTLTVSNMSPEDSSIYLCSVVPAGGRETQYFGPGTRLLVL.

The rearrangement links TRBV27 to TRBJ2-7; D tentatively reads TRBD1 or TRBD2 (5 bases each). The CDR3 is 14 residues long. Germline V gene sequence: CDR1 MNHEY, CDR2 SMNVEV (reference sequence). V gave up 6 bases and J gave up 4 bases, with 16 bases separating them. CDR3 sequence reads: CASSPRGARYEQYF. DNA of the CDR3: TGTGCCAGCAGCCCCCGAGGGGCCCGATACGAGCAGTACTTC.

The chain employs TRBV28 and TRBJ2-7; the match to TRBD2 covers 7 bases. The CDR3 runs to 14 residues. Germline trimming cut 3 bases from V and 6 bases from J; bases unmatched to any gene: 8. CDR1 is MDHEN and CDR2 is SYDVKM in the germline V gene. CDR3 nucleotide sequence: TGTGCCAGCAGTTTGGAGCGGGGTGGGGTCGAGCAGTACTTC. Protein: CASSLERGGVEQYF.

The chain couples TRBV5-4 to TRBJ2-7; no clear D. CDR1 and CDR2 (germline): SGHNT, YYREEE (reference sequence). This CDR3 has 12 residues. Deletions cut 4 bases from V and 5 bases from J, with 10 bases between. In DNA form, the CDR3 reads TGTGCCAGCAGCATAGCCAAGGACGAGCAGTACTTC. As protein: CASSIAKDEQYF.

V gene TRBV28 combines with J gene TRBJ2-5; tentatively, D is TRBD2 (5 bases). Germline CDR1 reads MDHEN; CDR2 reads SYDVKM. The CDR3 length is 15 residues. Between the trimmed V and J ends, which lost 6 bases and 2 bases, there was a span of 16 bases. The CDR3 sequence is CASSSAGIDQETQYF. CDR3 nucleotides: TGTGCCAGCAGCTCCGCCGGGATAGATCAAGAGACCCAGTACTTC.

The J gene is TRBJ2-2, the V gene TRBV27; TRBD2 aligns across 10 bases. Losses at the gene ends were 9 bases for V and 5 bases for J; bases not matched to a gene: 6. This CDR3 has 14 amino acids. CDR1 is MNHEY and CDR2 is SMNVEV in the germline V gene (reference sequence). The CDR3 here is CASEPSGRTGELFF. The CDR3 nucleotides are TGTGCCAGTGAGCCTAGCGGGAGAACCGGGGAGCTGTTTTTT.

This chain connects TRBV5-1 to TRBJ2-3; no clear D gene. Trimming removed 0 bases at V and 6 bases at J, with 11 bases between. Looked up from germline, CDR1 is SGHRS and CDR2 is YFSETQ. The CDR3 covers 14 residues. CDR3: CASSLEKEGDTQYF. The CDR3 DNA reads TGCGCCAGCAGCTTGGAGAAAGAAGGGGATACGCAGTATTTT.

The V gene is TRBV27, the J gene TRBJ2-2, with 7 positions matching TRBD1. Germline V gene sequence: CDR1 MNHEY, CDR2 SMNVEV (reference sequence). The CDR3 spans 16 residues. The V gene end was trimmed by 5 bases and the J gene end by 3 bases; junction bases not matched to a gene: 9. This CDR3 reads CASSPGQLTYTGELFF. Written as DNA, the CDR3 is TGTGCCAGCAGTCCGGGACAGCTAACGTACACCGGGGAGCTGTTTTTT.

CDR3 sequence reads: CASSIPRGIFF. The CDR3 DNA reads as TGTGCCAGTAGTATCCCTCGCGGAATATTCTTC. The chain combines TRBV19 with TRBJ2-1; D is uncertain. Trimming took off 3 bases at V and 16 bases at J, with 13 bases between the two ends. CDR1 and CDR2 from the germline V gene are LNHDA and SQIVND (reference sequence). This CDR3 spans 11 amino acids. Full variable domain (missing parts from reference TRBV19 and TRBJ2-1): DGGITQSPKYLFRKEGQNVTLSCEQNLNHDAMYWYRQDPGQGLRLIYYSQIVNDFQKGDIAEGYSVSREKKESFPLTVTSAQKNPTAFYLCASSIPRGIFFGPGTRLTVL.

This clone was observed a handful of times. The V gene is TRBV19, the J gene TRBJ1-1; no firm D call. CDR3 length equals 15 residues. In germline, CDR1 is LNHDA, CDR2 SQIVND (reference sequence). V was cut by 2 bases and J by 1 base, with 11 bases left in between. In DNA form, the CDR3 reads TGTGCCAGTAGTATAACGTCTGCAGGGAACACTGAAGCTTTCTTT. Its protein product is CASSITSAGNTEAFF.

The rearrangement uses TRBV9 and TRBJ1-6; perhaps TRBD1 as D (5 bases). V lost 5 bases, J lost 5 bases, and 17 bases lay in between. CDR1 SGDLS and CDR2 YYNGEE come from the germline V gene. The CDR3 totals 16 residues. The CDR3 DNA reads as TGTGCCAGCAGTCCTACGCAGGGATTAAATAATTCACCCCTCCACTTT. As protein: CASSPTQGLNNSPLHF.

This rearrangement joins TRBV28 to TRBJ1-5; D remains ambiguous. V dropped 3 bases and J dropped 6 bases, with 6 bases sitting between them. The germline V gene has CDR1 MDHEN and CDR2 SYDVKM. This CDR3 region has 12 residues. CDR3 DNA: TGTGCCAGCAGTTTTGAGGTTCAGCCCCAGCATTTT. This translates into CASSFEVQPQHF.

The rearrangement joins TRBV6-5 to TRBJ1-2; TRBD1 aligns across 9 bases. CDR1 MNHEY and CDR2 SVGAGI come from the germline V gene. CDR3 length: 14 residues. With 4 bases clipped from V and 4 bases from J, the junction kept 4 bases outside the gene matches. The CDR3 region is CASSSPGQGYGYTF. The CDR3 DNA reads as TGTGCCAGCAGTTCTCCGGGACAGGGCTATGGCTACACCTTC.